This entry lists 29 T cell receptor beta chains sequenced from one sample in a study of blood T cell repertoires in COVID-19 (TCRdb year 2020). The library was produced with the immunoSEQ multiplex PCR assay. In TCRdb, the immuneACCESS table is reduced to in-frame sequences with V and J assigned. These tables do not hold every clone; where another copy was compared, an unresolved V gene accounts for under half, and the others remain unexplained. The sample contains about 82,000 clones, about 89% of them found a single time. 1.2% of the sample is held by the ten biggest clonotypes. The specimen was PBMCs or T cells enriched from blood (not recorded which). The source of these receptors is a woman between 45 and 65 years old with acute COVID-19.

The chain joins TRBV5-6 to TRBJ2-6; 9 nucleotides match TRBD1. Germline values: CDR1 SGHDT, CDR2 YYEEEE. J lost 0 bases, V lost 0 bases, and 7 bases had no gene match. The CDR3 loop spans 19 amino acids. The CDR3 nucleotides read TGTGCCAGCAGCTTGGACCGGGACAGGGCCCTCTCTGGGGCCAACGTCCTGACTTTC. Its protein product is CASSLDRDRALSGANVLTF. The full variable domain, completed using reference TRBV5-6 and TRBJ2-6, is DAGVTQSPTHLIKTRGQQVTLRCSPKSGHDTVSWYQQALGQGPQFIFQYYEEEERQRGNFPDRFSGHQFPNYSSELNVNALLLGDSALYLCASSLDRDRALSGANVLTFGAGSRLTVL.

This sequence joins TRBV11-1 and TRBJ1-5; the D is unclear. Trimming removed 1 base from V and 6 bases from J, with 10 bases in between. Germline loops: CDR1 SGHAT, CDR2 FQDESV (reference sequence). The CDR3 length is 14 residues. CDR3 coding DNA: TGTGCCAGCAGCTTAGATGAGTACAGTCAGCCCCAGCATTTT. It codes for CASSLDEYSQPQHF.

V is TRBV5-1 and J is TRBJ2-7, with D tentatively TRBD2 (5 bases). The CDR3 extends over 14 amino acids. Germline CDR1 is SGHRS and CDR2 is YFSETQ. V was pared by 4 bases and J by 1 base, with 12 bases between. CDR3 coding DNA: TGCGCCAGCAGCCCGACGGGATTTTCCTACGAGCAGTACTTC. Protein product: CASSPTGFSYEQYF.

The chain joins TRBV15 to TRBJ1-5; TRBD1 agrees at 7 bases. Per the germline V gene, CDR1 is LNHNV and CDR2 is YYDKDF (reference sequence). Losses at the gene ends were 0 bases for V and 5 bases for J; bases not matched to a gene: 4. The CDR3 has 15 amino acids. For the CDR3, the DNA is TGTGCCACCAGCAGAGAAACAGGGGTCTATCAGCCCCAGCATTTT. It is translated as CATSRETGVYQPQHF.

The rearrangement links TRBV7-8 to TRBJ1-2; TRBD1 matches 8 bases. The CDR3 is made up of 15 amino acids. Trimming removed 6 bases from V and 7 bases from J; junction bases left unmatched: 13. CDR1 and CDR2 (germline): SGHVS, FQNEAQ. CDR3 sequence (DNA): TGTGCCAGCAGAGAGCAGGGGGCAACTCTAACTGGCTACACCTTC. As protein: CASREQGATLTGYTF.

The chain joins TRBV6-2 or TRBV6-3 to TRBJ2-7; D gene uncertain. Germline V gene sequence: CDR1 MNHEY, CDR2 SVGEGT. The CDR3 loop spans 13 amino acids. The V end lost 4 bases, the J end lost 0 bases, and 7 bases lay between the germline ends. The CDR3: CASSFAGSYEQYF. The CDR3 DNA reads TGTGCCAGCAGTTTTGCAGGCTCCTACGAGCAGTACTTC.

This clone has a single count. The V and J genes are TRBV2 and TRBJ1-2; D is perhaps TRBD1 (5 bases). Trimming shortened V by 3 bases and J by 2 bases, and 19 bases separated the two germline ends. The CDR3 is made up of 17 amino acids. In germline, CDR1 is SNHLY, CDR2 FYNNEI. The CDR3 sequence is CASSDVVGGDLNYGYTF. DNA of the CDR3: TGTGCCAGCAGTGACGTCGTGGGCGGGGACCTGAACTATGGCTACACCTTC. Drawing the rest from reference TRBV2 and TRBJ1-2, the complete variable domain is EPEVTQTPSHQVTQMGQEVILRCVPISNHLYFYWYRQILGQKVEFLVSFYNNEISEKSEIFDDQFSVERPDGSNFTLKIRSTKLEDSAMYFCASSDVVGGDLNYGYTFGSGTRLTVV.

V gene TRBV7-9 combines with J gene TRBJ2-5, with TRBD2 matching 7 bases. Germline CDR1 reads SEHNR; CDR2 reads FQNEAQ (reference sequence). The CDR3 spans 14 residues. The V segment lost 5 bases and the J segment 4 bases; nucleotides outside the gene matches: 7. CDR3 bases: TGTGCCAGCAGCCCCCTAGGCGGGAGAGAGACCCAGTACTTC. It codes for CASSPLGGRETQYF.

In regard to this clone: Mismatch with germline at one junction end may stem from a read error. The V call is TRBV30, the J call TRBJ2-5, with TRBD1 identical over 7 bases. CDR1 is GTSNPN, CDR2 SVGIG, per germline (reference sequence). The CDR3 spans 16 residues. For the CDR3, the DNA is TGTGCCTGGGGTGTCAGGGGGAGCGTCTTCCAAGAGACCCAGTACTTC. Amino acid sequence: CAWGVRGSVFQETQYF.

This clone was seen just once. The CDR3 DNA follows: TGTGCCACCAGTGATCGCAATCCCTCCGGGACTTTTGGCTACACCTTC. It codes for CATSDRNPSGTFGYTF. The chain employs TRBV24-1 and TRBJ1-2, with D possibly matching TRBD1 (5 bases). V was cut by 3 bases and J by 7 bases, with 20 bases left in between. Germline V gives CDR1 KGHDR, CDR2 SFDVKD. The CDR3 has 16 residues.

The V and J genes are TRBV10-3 and TRBJ2-5; 12 positions agree with TRBD2. The germline V gene encodes CDR1 ENHRY and CDR2 SYGVKD. V gave up 2 bases and J gave up 7 bases; unmatched junction bases: 8. This CDR3 region has 16 residues. CDR3: CAISEPSGRDQGTQYF. Written as DNA, the CDR3 is TGTGCCATCAGTGAGCCTAGCGGGAGGGACCAGGGGACCCAGTACTTC.

V usage is TRBV18 and J usage is TRBJ2-1, with 9 nucleotides matching TRBD2. The CDR3 runs 13 residues. Per the germline V gene, CDR1 is KGHSH and CDR2 is LQKENI. Trimming cost V 6 bases and J 4 bases; bases outside gene matches: 1. The chain's CDR3 is CASSGLAYNEQFF. For the CDR3, the DNA is TGTGCCAGCTCGGGACTAGCTTACAATGAGCAGTTCTTC.

The CDR3 region has the DNA TGTGCCAGCAGCTGGAATTTAGAGGGATCCTACGAGCAGTACTTC. It encodes CASSWNLEGSYEQYF. This chain uses TRBV7-2 with TRBJ2-7; D might be TRBD2 (5 bases). The V end lost 4 bases, the J end lost 1 base, and 14 bases lay between the germline ends. From germline, CDR1 is SGHTA and CDR2 FQGNSA. This CDR3 has 15 amino acids.

This chain joins TRBV9 and TRBJ2-1, with 8 bases lining up with TRBD1. Trimming removed 0 bases from V and 4 bases from J; junction bases left unmatched: 6. The CDR3 sequence is 16 residues long. Looked up from germline, CDR1 is SGDLS and CDR2 is YYNGEE. The CDR3 region is CASSVDTGGPYNEQFF. The CDR3 bases are TGTGCCAGCAGCGTAGACACAGGGGGACCTTACAATGAGCAGTTCTTC. The variable domain in full, completed from reference TRBV9 and TRBJ2-1, reads DSGVTQTPKHLITATGQRVTLRCSPRSGDLSVYWYQQSLDQGLQFLIQYYNGEERAKGNILERFSAQQFPDLHSELNLSSLELGDSALYFCASSVDTGGPYNEQFFGPGTRLTVL.

The sample holds one count of this clone. The gene calls are TRBV12-3 or TRBV12-4 and TRBJ1-2, with D perhaps matching TRBD1 (6 bases). This CDR3 has 13 amino acids. The V end lost 6 bases, the J end lost 2 bases, and 10 bases lay between the germline ends. The CDR3 region is CASRVRGNYGYTF. Written as DNA, the CDR3 is TGTGCCAGCAGGGTCAGGGGAAACTATGGCTACACCTTC.

The chain employs TRBV4-3 and TRBJ2-4; possibly TRBD2 for D (5 bases). The V gene's germline CDR1 is LGHNA and CDR2 YSLEER. The CDR3 sequence is 15 residues long. V was clipped by 6 bases and J by 0 bases, with 12 bases between them. The CDR3, as DNA: TGCGCCAGCAGGGTACAGCGGTTAGCCAAAAACATTCAGTACTTC. Encoded protein: CASRVQRLAKNIQYF.

This rearrangement joins TRBV3-1 (or the pseudogene TRBV3-2) to TRBJ2-7, with 8 bases matching TRBD2. V lost 2 bases and J lost 3; bases outside the gene matches: 6. The germline CDR1 and CDR2 sequences are LGHDT and YNNKEL (reference sequence). The CDR3 consists of 15 residues. CDR3 protein: CASSQLSGSIYEQYF. CDR3 sequence (DNA): TGTGCCAGCAGCCAATTAAGCGGGAGCATCTACGAGCAGTACTTC.

The rearrangement joins TRBV11-2 to TRBJ1-1; D is undetermined. With 5 bases removed from V and 11 bases from J, the gap between germline ends came to 18 bases. The CDR3 consists of 13 residues. Germline V gene data show CDR1 as SGHAT and CDR2 as FQNNGV. The CDR3 coding sequence is TGTGCCAGCAGCCCTAGTAATTACGGGTATGCTTTCTTT. Translation gives CASSPSNYGYAFF. Looking up the rest from reference TRBV11-2 and TRBJ1-1 gives the full variable domain: EAGVAQSPRYKIIEKRQSVAFWCNPISGHATLYWYQQILGQGPKLLIQFQNNGVVDDSQLPKDRFSAERLKGVDSTLKIQPAKLEDSAVYLCASSPSNYGYAFFGQGTRLTVV.

The rearrangement links TRBV6-4 to TRBJ2-7, with D possibly being TRBD2 (6 bases). CDR1 is MRHNA and CDR2 is SNTAGT in the germline V gene. The CDR3 sequence is 15 residues long. With 6 bases removed from V and 1 base from J, the gap between germline ends came to 16 bases. In nucleotides, the CDR3 is TGTGCCAGCAGCTCCCGAGCGGGTCAGTCCTACGAGCAGTACTTC. Amino acids: CASSSRAGQSYEQYF.

The CDR3 region is CASSSLTGYYGYTF. The CDR3 DNA sequence: TGTGCCAGTAGTTCTTTGACAGGGTACTATGGCTACACCTTC. This chain uses TRBV19 with TRBJ1-2, with 7 bases that match TRBD1. The ends lost 5 bases at V and 3 bases at J; junction bases unmatched: 6. The CDR3 covers 14 residues. Germline V gene data show CDR1 as LNHDA and CDR2 as SQIVND (reference sequence).

The table lists this clone with a count of one. The chain uses TRBV27 and TRBJ2-1; no clear D gene. This CDR3 region has 16 residues. Germline V gene data show CDR1 as MNHEY and CDR2 as SMNVEV (reference sequence). V gave up 2 bases and J gave up 0 bases, with 11 bases separating them. The CDR3 sequence: CASSLGQFSSYNEQFF. In DNA form, the CDR3 reads TGTGCCAGCAGTTTAGGTCAATTTAGCTCCTACAATGAGCAGTTCTTC.

The chain is built from TRBV29-1 and TRBJ1-1; D remains ambiguous. The V gene lost 7 bases and the J gene lost 1 base, with 10 bases spanning the gap. This CDR3 has 12 residues. The germline V gene encodes CDR1 SQVTM and CDR2 ANQGSEA. CDR3 sequence reads: CSATHRNTEAFF. CDR3 coding DNA: TGCAGCGCCACACACAGGAACACTGAAGCTTTCTTT.

V gene TRBV19 combines with J gene TRBJ2-1; 10 bases are a match to TRBD2. The ends lost 8 bases at V and 10 bases at J; junction bases unmatched: 11. The CDR3 is made up of 14 amino acids. The germline V gene encodes CDR1 LNHDA and CDR2 SQIVND (reference sequence). CDR3 nucleotides: TGTGCCAGTCGCCGAGCGGGAGGGCCATACGAGCAGTTCTTC. Amino acid sequence: CASRRAGGPYEQFF.

The V call is TRBV19, the J call TRBJ1-6, with D uncertain. Trimming left V 3 bases short and J 0 bases short, with 12 bases between. The CDR3 covers 17 residues. Looked up from germline, CDR1 is LNHDA and CDR2 is SQIVND (reference sequence). The CDR3 loop reads CASSMDSGSSYNSPLHF. The CDR3 bases are TGTGCCAGTAGTATGGACTCTGGGAGCTCCTATAATTCACCCCTCCACTTT.

The V gene is TRBV10-1, the J gene TRBJ2-3, with 15 bases fitting TRBD2. Per germline, CDR1 WNHNN and CDR2 SYGVQD (reference sequence). Trimming removed 3 bases from V and 3 bases from J; junction bases left unmatched: 10. CDR3 length equals 19 residues. The CDR3 loop reads CASSDKAGLAGGLTDTQYF. As DNA, the CDR3 is TGCGCCAGCAGTGATAAGGCGGGACTAGCGGGAGGCCTTACAGATACGCAGTATTTT.

V usage is TRBV20-1 and J usage is TRBJ2-3; 8 nucleotides agree with TRBD1. V was pared by 3 bases and J by 7 bases, with 9 bases of the junction left unmatched. Per germline, CDR1 DFQATT and CDR2 SNEGSKA (reference sequence). This CDR3 region has 14 residues. CDR3 nucleotides: TGCAGTGCTAGTAGGCAGGGGGCGGTAAATACGCAGTATTTT. Translation gives CSASRQGAVNTQYF.

V is TRBV5-4 and J is TRBJ1-2; D may be TRBD1 (6 bases). The CDR3 covers 13 residues. The germline gives CDR1 SGHNT, CDR2 YYREEE (reference sequence). Trimming removed 3 bases from V and 8 bases from J, with 14 bases in between. For the CDR3, the DNA is TGTGCCAGCAGCTCCAGAAACAGGGAGGGCTACACCTTC. Amino acids: CASSSRNREGYTF.

Here the CDR3 reads CASSRASGETQYF. CDR3 coding DNA: TGTGCCAGTAGTCGGGCCAGCGGGGAGACCCAGTACTTC. The chain carries TRBV19 and TRBJ2-5; possibly TRBD2 for D (6 bases). Germline V gene lookup returns CDR1 LNHDA and CDR2 SQIVND (reference sequence). Between the trimmed V and J ends, which lost 5 bases and 5 bases, there was a span of 12 bases. The CDR3 totals 13 residues.

In its sample, this clone was seen a few times. The CDR3 reads CAISGRLDGETQYF. The CDR3, as DNA: TGTGCCATCAGTGGTAGGCTAGACGGAGAGACCCAGTACTTC. J is TRBJ2-5 and V is TRBV10-3; D remains ambiguous. Trimming removed 4 bases at V and 4 bases at J, with 13 bases between. This CDR3 spans 14 amino acids. CDR1 is ENHRY and CDR2 is SYGVKD in the germline V gene.